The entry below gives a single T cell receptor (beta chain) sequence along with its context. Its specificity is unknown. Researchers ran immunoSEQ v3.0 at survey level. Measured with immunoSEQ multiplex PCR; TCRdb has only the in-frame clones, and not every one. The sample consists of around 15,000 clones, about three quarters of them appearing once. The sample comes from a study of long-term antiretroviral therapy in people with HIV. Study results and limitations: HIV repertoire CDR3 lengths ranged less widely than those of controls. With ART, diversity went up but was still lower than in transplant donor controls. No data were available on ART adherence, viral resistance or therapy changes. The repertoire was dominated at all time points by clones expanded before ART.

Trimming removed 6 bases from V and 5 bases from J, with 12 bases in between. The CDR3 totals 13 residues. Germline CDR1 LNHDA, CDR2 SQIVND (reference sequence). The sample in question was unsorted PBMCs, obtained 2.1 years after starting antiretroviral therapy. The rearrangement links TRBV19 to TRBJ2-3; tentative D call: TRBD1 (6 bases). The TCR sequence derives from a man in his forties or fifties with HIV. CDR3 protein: CASSQGHLDTQYF. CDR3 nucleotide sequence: TGTGCCAGTAGCCAGGGACATCTAGATACGCAGTATTTT.